This T cell receptor beta chain was sequenced for a study of T cell responses to AZD1222 COVID-19 vaccine (dated by TCRdb to the early 2020s). General notes on the study: Because spike-specific TCR depth and breadth did not differ between the two schedules, AZD1222 recipients who got a second dose at roughly 4 weeks were pooled with those who got a second dose at roughly 12 weeks. TCR sequencing was performed for roughly 240 trial participants, of whom around 200 were given two doses of AZD1222 and roughly 25 were given two doses of MenACWY control vaccine. Trial participants were enrolled into age subgroups of 18-55, 56-69 and 70-plus years, which contained around 150, 28 and 57 TCR-sequenced participants, respectively. Overall results and qualifications from the work: Most participants were white British and females outnumbered males, and the authors suggested that clonal diversity may have been underestimated. Spike-specific TCR breadth and depth rose significantly after two AZD1222 doses compared with day 0 and with MenACWY recipients. Epitopes outside the regions mutated in the B.1.351 and B.1.1.7 variants were reportedly recognized by nearly half of the unique spike-specific TCRs. Conclusions about previously exposed vaccinees were limited because only six or seven AZD1222 recipients were SARS-CoV-2 seropositive at baseline. Because no day 14 peak-response samples were available, the repertoires could be characterized only after the peak T cell response. CD4 TCRs associated with the vaccine covered the entire spike protein, and the dominant responses were in regions 160-218 and 743-854. In the small 56-69-year group, the increase in depth fell short of significance, most likely because of low power.

In regard to this clone: What antigen it recognizes has not been identified. It has no much larger one-base neighbor in the sample; base qualities were not kept.

The CDR3 regions of human TCRbeta chains were analyzed by immunosequencing. Regarding the original processing steps: TCRs in the repertoires were matched against a reference library of SARS-CoV-2-specific TCRs that had been generated with the MIRA antigen-specificity platform. Breadth was defined as the fraction of unique TCRs that were SARS-CoV-2-associated, and depth was defined as the fraction of total T cells that were SARS-CoV-2-associated. Using the MIRA data, every spike-specific TCR was mapped to the spike region that the TCR reacted to and assigned to either a CD4 or a CD8 class. Log10-transformed breadth and depth values were compared by one-way ANOVA with Sidak's multiple comparisons tests. Not all clones reach the TCRdb copy of this immuneACCESS table, which keeps in-frame sequences only. Checked studies attribute under half of the gap to unresolved V genes and leave the rest unexplained. V and J calls plus clone size are reproduced from that table; the DNA served to infer D and trimming. The sample table holds about 110,000 clones, of which around 94% were seen once. 2.2% of the sample belongs to the ten largest clones.

CDR1 and CDR2, looked up from the germline V gene (reference sequence), are SGHAT and FQDESV. Here V drops 5 bases and J drops 1 base, and the junction holds 6 bases not matched to any gene. There are 15 amino acids in the CDR3, from cysteine to phenylalanine inclusive. Here the CDR3 DNA is all that survives: 45 bases in frame from base 1. According to the study, the label for this sample's time point signals: baseline before first vaccination. Vaccinee samples were obtained from the UK trials COV001 and COV002, which included a single-blind randomized controlled phase 2/3 trial of AZD1222 (ChAdOx1 nCoV-19) in healthy adults. For TCRbeta chain sequencing, PBMC samples from trial participants were taken at day 0 and at day 28 after the second dose.

This receptor was identified in an adult in good health. The input for sequencing was peripheral blood, taken on day 0 of AZD1222 vaccination. This sequence uses TRBV11-1 and TRBJ1-1, with 8 middle bases fitting TRBD1. The base sequence is TGTGCCAGCAGCCGAGCAGGGGGCGCGAACACTGAAGCTTTCTTT. The encoded protein is CASSRAGGANTEAFF.